This TCR beta chain derives from a study of cytomegalovirus exposure and HLA in healthy donors. As regards this clone: Its cognate antigen is unknown.

Whole-study results and caveats: The authors enumerated 164 TCR beta chains as linked to cytomegalovirus. What a later analysis reportedly showed was that an Asian-associated ancestry cluster had fewer N-insertions than the approximately 670-donor mean.

Primers included in the PCR were 60 Vbeta and 13 Jbeta primers. Clones were read by immunoSEQ multiplex PCR, and TCRdb kept only the in-frame ones, dropping some. This repertoire shows 150,000 to 200,000 clones, approximately 80% found once; its top ten account for roughly 1.7%. CDR3 length equals 17 residues. The germline gives CDR1 SEHNR, CDR2 FQNEAQ (reference sequence). V shed 4 bases and J 7 bases; nucleotides not matched to a gene: 12. The genes are TRBV7-9 and TRBJ1-4; 10 bases are a match to TRBD1. The TCR comes from a woman aged 30 to 39 in good health and CMV-seronegative. The sample comprised PBMCs. This chain's CDR3 is CASSSILAGTGAEKLFF. Written as DNA, the CDR3 is TGTGCCAGCAGCTCCATATTGGCCGGGACAGGGGCTGAAAAACTGTTTTTT.